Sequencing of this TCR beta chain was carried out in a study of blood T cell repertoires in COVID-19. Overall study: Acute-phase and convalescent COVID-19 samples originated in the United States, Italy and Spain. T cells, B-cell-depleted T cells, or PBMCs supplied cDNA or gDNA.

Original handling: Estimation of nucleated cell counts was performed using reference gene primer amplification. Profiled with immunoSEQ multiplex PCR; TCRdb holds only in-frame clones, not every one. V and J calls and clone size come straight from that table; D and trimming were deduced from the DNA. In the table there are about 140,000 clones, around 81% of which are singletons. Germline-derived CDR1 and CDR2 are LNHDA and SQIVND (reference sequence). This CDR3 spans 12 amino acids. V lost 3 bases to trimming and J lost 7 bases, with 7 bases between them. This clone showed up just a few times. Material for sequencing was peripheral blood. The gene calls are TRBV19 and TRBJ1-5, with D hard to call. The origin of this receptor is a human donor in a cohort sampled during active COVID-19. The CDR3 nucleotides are TGTGCCAGTAGTATTTATAGCCAGCCCCAGCATTTT. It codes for CASSIYSQPQHF.